The entry below describes one T cell receptor (beta chain). The antigen is not known. Those donating were healthy Finnish infants in corrective surgery for congenital heart defects. A roughly 0.5-1 mL peripheral blood aliquot was taken intraoperatively from four of eight donors. This specimen comes from a study of human thymus T cells. The protocol was immunoSEQ multiplex PCR, while the TCRdb copy is restricted to in-frame clones and leaves out a portion. The repertoire holds about 46,000 clones, with 95% as singletons. The CDR3 sequence is 12 residues long. Germline lookup yields CDR1 LGHNA and CDR2 YNFKEQ. Trimming shortened V by 4 bases and J by 12 bases, and 13 bases separated the two germline ends. Regarding the study as a whole: Thymic and blood repertoires appeared to carry a bias in their V and J gene usage.

V usage is TRBV4-2 and J usage is TRBJ2-1; D is ambiguous. This TCR derives from a girl under three years old with a congenital heart defect but otherwise immunologically healthy. The sequencing input was blood. CDR3 sequence reads: CASSPRARPQFF. The CDR3 nucleotides are TGTGCCAGCAGCCCGCGTGCTCGTCCGCAGTTCTTC.